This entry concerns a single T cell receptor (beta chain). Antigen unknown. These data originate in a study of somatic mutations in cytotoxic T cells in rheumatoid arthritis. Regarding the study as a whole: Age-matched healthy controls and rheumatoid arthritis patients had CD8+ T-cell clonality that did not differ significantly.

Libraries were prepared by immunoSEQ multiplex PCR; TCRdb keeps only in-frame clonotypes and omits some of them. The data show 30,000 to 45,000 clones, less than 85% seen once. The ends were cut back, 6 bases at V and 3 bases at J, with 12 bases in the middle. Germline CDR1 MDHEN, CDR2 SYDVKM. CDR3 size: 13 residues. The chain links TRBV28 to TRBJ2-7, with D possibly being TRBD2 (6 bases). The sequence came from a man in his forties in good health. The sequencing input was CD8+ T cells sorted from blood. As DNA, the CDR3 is TGTGCCAGCAGCATCGTGGGGGGCTACGAGCAGTACTTC. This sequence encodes CASSIVGGYEQYF.